These T cell receptor beta chains were read from a single sample in a study of shared clonotypes between healthy human individuals. The protocol was immunoSEQ multiplex PCR, while the TCRdb copy is restricted to in-frame clones and leaves out a portion. The sample lists approximately 1.9 million clones, 90% to 95% occurring once. The material sequenced was naive CD8+ T cells from PBMCs. The receptor set was obtained from a man between 18 and 35 years old in good health. Some clones in this sample may be carry-over from other donors' samples. Each CDR3 is given with its conserved first and last residue. Each record gives: J gene, clone size, D gene, V gene, CDR3 protein, CDR3 DNA. The D gene is left open where the match is weak. Part of the rows lack a size; the others show once, few, many or a class for expanded clones.

j_call: TRBJ2-3; clone_size: .; d_call: .; v_call: TRBV4-2; cdr3_aa: CASSQDFGGGTDTQYF; cdr3_nt: TGTGCCAGCAGCCAAGATTTCGGCGGGGGCACAGATACGCAGTATTTT
j_call: TRBJ2-3; clone_size: .; d_call: .; v_call: TRBV7-6; cdr3_aa: CASSLGVTDTQYF; cdr3_nt: TGTGCCAGCAGCCTCGGAGTCACAGATACGCAGTATTTT
j_call: TRBJ1-1; clone_size: .; d_call: TRBD1; v_call: TRBV5-1; cdr3_aa: CASSSDRVNTEAFF; cdr3_nt: TGCGCCAGCAGCTCGGACAGGGTGAACACTGAAGCTTTCTTT
j_call: TRBJ2-7; clone_size: .; d_call: TRBD1; v_call: TRBV29-1; cdr3_aa: CSAAGTGEQYF; cdr3_nt: TGCAGCGCTGCCGGGACAGGGGAGCAGTACTTC
j_call: TRBJ1-1; clone_size: .; d_call: .; v_call: TRBV28; cdr3_aa: CASSSQAVEAFF; cdr3_nt: TGTGCCAGCAGTTCTCAGGCAGTCGAAGCTTTCTTT
j_call: TRBJ1-1; clone_size: .; d_call: .; v_call: TRBV28; cdr3_aa: CASSLSDTEAFF; cdr3_nt: TGTGCCAGCAGCCTAAGTGACACTGAAGCTTTCTTT
j_call: TRBJ2-3; clone_size: .; d_call: .; v_call: TRBV28; cdr3_aa: CASSQTVTLNTDTQYF; cdr3_nt: TGTGCCAGCAGCCAGACCGTGACCCTGAACACAGATACGCAGTATTTT
j_call: TRBJ1-1; clone_size: .; d_call: .; v_call: TRBV19; cdr3_aa: CASAIAGVGNTEAFF; cdr3_nt: TGTGCCAGTGCCATAGCAGGGGTAGGGAACACTGAAGCTTTCTTT
j_call: TRBJ2-4; clone_size: .; d_call: TRBD2; v_call: TRBV2; cdr3_aa: CASLGPRLAVQSGSKNIQYF; cdr3_nt: TGTGCCAGCCTGGGGCCGAGACTAGCGGTTCAATCGGGGAGCAAAAACATTCAGTACTTC
j_call: TRBJ2-3; clone_size: .; d_call: TRBD2; v_call: TRBV7-9; cdr3_aa: CASSFVREGWRDTQYF; cdr3_nt: TGTGCCAGCAGCTTCGTCCGGGAGGGGTGGAGAGATACGCAGTATTTT
j_call: TRBJ1-1; clone_size: .; d_call: .; v_call: TRBV28; cdr3_aa: CASSISGAEAFF; cdr3_nt: TGTGCCAGCAGTATATCCGGGGCTGAAGCTTTCTTT
j_call: TRBJ2-7; clone_size: .; d_call: .; v_call: TRBV6-5; cdr3_aa: CASSYSVGGASYEQYF; cdr3_nt: TGTGCCAGCAGTTACTCTGTGGGGGGCGCCTCCTACGAGCAGTACTTC
j_call: TRBJ1-1; clone_size: .; d_call: .; v_call: TRBV4-1; cdr3_aa: CASSHQKGVNTEAFF; cdr3_nt: TGCGCCAGCAGCCACCAGAAAGGGGTGAACACTGAAGCTTTCTTT
j_call: TRBJ1-2; clone_size: .; d_call: TRBD1; v_call: TRBV19; cdr3_aa: CASSPRDSSNYGYTF; cdr3_nt: TGTGCCAGTAGTCCGAGGGACAGTTCTAACTATGGCTACACCTTC
j_call: TRBJ2-7; clone_size: .; d_call: TRBD2; v_call: TRBV2; cdr3_aa: CASSEGLAGVHEQYF; cdr3_nt: TGTGCCAGCAGTGAAGGACTAGCGGGAGTTCACGAGCAGTACTTC
j_call: TRBJ2-7; clone_size: .; d_call: TRBD2; v_call: TRBV19; cdr3_aa: CASSILAGVDFHEQYF; cdr3_nt: TGTGCCAGTAGTATATTAGCGGGAGTAGACTTCCACGAGCAGTACTTC
j_call: TRBJ2-7; clone_size: .; d_call: TRBD1; v_call: TRBV10-3; cdr3_aa: CAISGPLIGQGKDSGHEQYF; cdr3_nt: TGTGCCATCAGTGGCCCACTAATAGGACAGGGAAAGGACTCGGGCCACGAGCAGTACTTC
j_call: TRBJ2-7; clone_size: .; d_call: TRBD1; v_call: TRBV27; cdr3_aa: CASSLGQSYEQYF; cdr3_nt: TGTGCCAGCAGTTTGGGACAGTCGTACGAGCAGTACTTC
j_call: TRBJ1-1; clone_size: .; d_call: .; v_call: TRBV11-2; cdr3_aa: CASSYRFPEAFF; cdr3_nt: TGTGCCAGCAGCTACAGGTTCCCTGAAGCTTTCTTT
j_call: TRBJ2-7; clone_size: .; d_call: TRBD2; v_call: TRBV11-2; cdr3_aa: CASSDTSGSYEQYF; cdr3_nt: TGTGCCAGCAGCGACACTAGCGGGAGCTACGAGCAGTACTTC
j_call: TRBJ2-7; clone_size: .; d_call: .; v_call: TRBV14; cdr3_aa: CASSQERSRGYEQYF; cdr3_nt: TGTGCCAGCAGCCAAGAACGCTCTAGGGGCTACGAGCAGTACTTC
j_call: TRBJ1-1; clone_size: .; d_call: .; v_call: TRBV28; cdr3_aa: CASRLAGGGEAFF; cdr3_nt: TGTGCCAGCAGGCTAGCCGGGGGAGGTGAAGCTTTCTTT
j_call: TRBJ1-2; clone_size: .; d_call: .; v_call: TRBV7-9; cdr3_aa: CASSFVAGYTF; cdr3_nt: TGTGCCAGCAGCTTTGTCGCCGGCTACACCTTC
j_call: TRBJ1-2; clone_size: .; d_call: .; v_call: TRBV9; cdr3_aa: CASSVGVHSSRYTF; cdr3_nt: TGTGCCAGCAGCGTAGGTGTTCATTCCAGTCGTTACACCTTC
j_call: TRBJ2-7; clone_size: once; d_call: .; v_call: TRBV7-9; cdr3_aa: CASSLQVPILYEQYF; cdr3_nt: TGTGCCAGCAGCTTACAGGTCCCTATCCTCTACGAGCAGTACTTC
j_call: TRBJ1-1; clone_size: few; d_call: .; v_call: TRBV2; cdr3_aa: CASSGAGRRAEAFF; cdr3_nt: TGTGCCAGCAGTGGGGCAGGCCGGAGGGCTGAAGCTTTCTTT
j_call: TRBJ2-7; clone_size: once; d_call: .; v_call: TRBV27; cdr3_aa: CASRPVGSREQYF; cdr3_nt: TGTGCCAGCAGACCTGTAGGTTCTCGCGAGCAGTACTTC
j_call: TRBJ2-3; clone_size: .; d_call: .; v_call: TRBV27; cdr3_aa: CASSPPGPRSTDTQYF; cdr3_nt: TGTGCCAGCAGTCCGCCCGGGCCTAGGAGCACAGATACGCAGTATTTT
j_call: TRBJ1-1; clone_size: .; d_call: .; v_call: TRBV7-9; cdr3_aa: CASSLGKVHTNTEAFF; cdr3_nt: TGTGCCAGCAGCTTAGGGAAGGTTCATACGAACACTGAAGCTTTCTTT